The subject of this entry is one T cell receptor (beta chain). CDR3 length: 19 amino acids. Germline V lookup: CDR1 KGHSH, CDR2 LQKENI. V dropped 6 bases and J dropped 0; count of bases not matched to a gene: 12. Documented treatment: about 20 received Ad26.COV2.S at low or high dose, single or two shots; 5 received placebo; per-sample allocation not given. Samples analyzed were those drawn on day 63 after the first vaccine or placebo injection. Libraries were prepared by immunoSEQ multiplex PCR; TCRdb keeps only in-frame clonotypes and omits some of them. The sample lists approximately 300,000 clones, approximately 86% seen once, with 1.9% in the top ten. The data derive from a study of Ad26.COV2.S vaccination and SARS-CoV-2 variants.

The source is a person aged 18-65 years who received the Ad26.COV2.S COVID-19 vaccine or a placebo. The chain links TRBV18 to TRBJ1-6; 9 bases fit TRBD1. The sample in question was peripheral blood, obtained in a trial of Ad26.COV2.S vaccine versus placebo. The CDR3 is CASSRTGAPSSSYNSPLHF. For the CDR3, the DNA is TGTGCCAGCTCCCGGACAGGGGCCCCCTCGAGCTCCTATAATTCACCCCTCCACTTT.